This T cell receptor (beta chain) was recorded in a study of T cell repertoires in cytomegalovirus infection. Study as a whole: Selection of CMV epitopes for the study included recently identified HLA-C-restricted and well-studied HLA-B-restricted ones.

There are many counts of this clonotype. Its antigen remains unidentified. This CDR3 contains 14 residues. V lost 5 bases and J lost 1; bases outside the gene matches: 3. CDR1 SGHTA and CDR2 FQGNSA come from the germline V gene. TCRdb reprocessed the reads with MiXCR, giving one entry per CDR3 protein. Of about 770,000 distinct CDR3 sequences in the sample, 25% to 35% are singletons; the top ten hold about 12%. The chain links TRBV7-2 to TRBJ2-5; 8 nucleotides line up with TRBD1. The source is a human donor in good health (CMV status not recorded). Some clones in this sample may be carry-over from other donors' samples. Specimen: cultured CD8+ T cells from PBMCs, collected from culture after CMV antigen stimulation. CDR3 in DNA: TGTGCCAGCAGCGTTACAGGGGGCCAAGAGACCCAGTACTTC. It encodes CASSVTGGQETQYF.